This TCR beta chain was observed in a study of tumor and adjacent non-tumor tissue in lung cancer. Turning to this clonotype: Its antigen is not identified.

General observations from the study: In normal lung, the top 100 clones were significantly more dominant than in tumor. TCR diversity was significantly greater in tumor than normal lung tissue.

RNA was extracted from bulk tissue without any cell sorting. Distant lung tissue was collected more than 3 cm away from the tumor edge. A modified ARM-PCR protocol with three rounds of nested PCR amplified TCRbeta. TCRdb passed the multiplex PCR reads through MiXCR, listing each CDR3 protein once. The profile shows under 85,000 distinct CDR3 sequences, over 60% of them singletons. This CDR3 spans 14 amino acids. The V and J ends lost 8 bases and 7 bases respectively, with 17 bases between them. CDR1 and CDR2 from the germline V gene are MNHNS and SASEGT. Sequenced input: distant non-tumor lung tissue. The rearrangement joins TRBV6-1 to TRBJ2-2; tentatively, D is TRBD1 (6 bases). This clonotype was obtained from a man aged 65 to 79 with non-small cell lung cancer. The CDR3 bases are TGTGCCAGCGACAGGATAGGGAATGGCGGGGAGCTGTTTTTT. Its translation: CASDRIGNGGELFF.